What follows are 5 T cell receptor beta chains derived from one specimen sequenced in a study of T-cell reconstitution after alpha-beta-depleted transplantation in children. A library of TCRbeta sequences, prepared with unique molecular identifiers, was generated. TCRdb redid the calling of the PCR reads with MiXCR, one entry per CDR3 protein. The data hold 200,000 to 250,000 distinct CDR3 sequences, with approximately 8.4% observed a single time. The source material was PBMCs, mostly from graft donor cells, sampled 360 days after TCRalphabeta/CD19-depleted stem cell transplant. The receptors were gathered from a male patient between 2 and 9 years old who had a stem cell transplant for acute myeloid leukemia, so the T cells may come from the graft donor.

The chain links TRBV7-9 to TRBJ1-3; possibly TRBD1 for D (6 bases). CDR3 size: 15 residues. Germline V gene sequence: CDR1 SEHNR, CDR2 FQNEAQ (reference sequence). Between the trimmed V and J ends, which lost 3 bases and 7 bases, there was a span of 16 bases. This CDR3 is CASSFSTGGANTIYF. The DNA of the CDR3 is TGTGCCAGCAGCTTCTCGACGGGGGGGGCCAACACCATATATTTT.

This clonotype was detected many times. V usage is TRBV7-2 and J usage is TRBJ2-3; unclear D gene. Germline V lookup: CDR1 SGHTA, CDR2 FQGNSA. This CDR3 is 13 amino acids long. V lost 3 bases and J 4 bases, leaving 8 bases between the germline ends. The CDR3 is CASSFSVPDTQYF. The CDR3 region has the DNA TGTGCCAGCAGCTTTAGTGTTCCAGATACGCAGTATTTT.

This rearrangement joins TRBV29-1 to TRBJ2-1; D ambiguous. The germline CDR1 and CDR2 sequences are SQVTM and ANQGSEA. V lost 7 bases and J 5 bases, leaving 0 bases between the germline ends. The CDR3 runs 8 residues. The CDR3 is CSDNEQFF. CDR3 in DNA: TGCAGCGACAATGAGCAGTTCTTC.

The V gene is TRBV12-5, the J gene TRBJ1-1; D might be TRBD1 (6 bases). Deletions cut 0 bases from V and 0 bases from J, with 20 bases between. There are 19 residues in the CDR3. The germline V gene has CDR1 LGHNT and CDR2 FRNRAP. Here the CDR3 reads CASGLVPSTGTSMNTEAFF. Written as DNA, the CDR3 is TGTGCTAGTGGTTTGGTCCCATCGACAGGAACTTCGATGAACACTGAAGCTTTCTTT. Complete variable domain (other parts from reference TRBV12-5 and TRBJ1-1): DARVTQTPRHKVTEMGQEVTMRCQPILGHNTVFWYRQTMMQGLELLAYFRNRAPLDDSGMPKDRFSAEMPDATLATLKIQPSEPRDSAVYFCASGLVPSTGTSMNTEAFFGQGTRLTVV.

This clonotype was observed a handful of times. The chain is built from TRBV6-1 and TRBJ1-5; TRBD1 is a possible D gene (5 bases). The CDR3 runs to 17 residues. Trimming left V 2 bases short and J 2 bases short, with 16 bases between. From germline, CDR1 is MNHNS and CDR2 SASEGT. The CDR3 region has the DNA TGTGCCAGCAGTGAATCCGGCGGGACCCTCCGCAATCAGCCCCAGCATTTT. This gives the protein CASSESGGTLRNQPQHF.